This T cell receptor beta chain was recovered during a study of T-cell memory formation after mild COVID-19. Notes on the study in general: While clones contracting from day 15 to 85 were balanced between CD4 and CD8, later expanders leaned CD4+.

The germline CDR1 and CDR2 sequences are ENHRY and SYGVKD. V shed 6 bases and J 3 bases; nucleotides not matched to a gene: 9. The CDR3 totals 16 residues. TCRdb called the 5' RACE reads again in MiXCR, with one record for every CDR3 protein. The table includes approximately 430,000 distinct CDR3 sequences, about a quarter detected once. Regarding this clonotype: The antigen is undetermined.

The source of this sequence is an adult woman who had mild COVID-19 (a few samples of this study predate the infection). Cell type and time point are not known. The V and J genes are TRBV10-3 and TRBJ2-1; 9 bases match TRBD1. Sequencing was done on a sample of PBMCs or a T cell subset sorted from them (not recorded which). The chain's CDR3 is CAISRTGGQGYNEQFF. The CDR3 DNA sequence: TGTGCCATCAGCAGGACGGGGGGACAGGGCTACAATGAGCAGTTCTTC.